The clone carrying this T cell receptor beta chain was detected a few times. Its antigen is unidentified. This sample is part of a study of naive and memory T cell subsets. Four subsets defined by CD45RA and CD27 were sorted after CD3, CD4, CD8 and live/dead staining. Study-level results: TCR counts from RNA may reflect activation-linked expression changes. Possibly reflecting memory cells re-expressing CD45RA, a few larger clonotypes occurred in naive repertoires, especially CD8.

Two oligonucleotides, mixed equimolar, formed the beta constant-region primer covering TRBC1 and TRBC2. Ligated cDNA was amplified by four rounds of PCR with nested alpha and beta constant-region primers and SP2. TCRdb independently ran MiXCR on the UMI-ligation and nested PCR reads; one entry per CDR3 protein. The sample lists some 110,000 distinct CDR3 sequences, more than 12% occurring once. Trimming at V came to 5 bases and at J to 0 bases, leaving 2 bases not matched to a gene. This CDR3 comprises 14 residues. Germline CDR1 reads SGHRS; CDR2 reads YFSETQ. Sequenced: naive CD8+ T cells from blood. The V call is TRBV5-1, the J call TRBJ2-1; 7 bases fit TRBD2. The receptor was isolated from a human donor in good health. CDR3 residues: CASRGGSSYNEQFF. In DNA form, the CDR3 reads TGCGCCAGCAGGGGGGGGAGCTCCTACAATGAGCAGTTCTTC.